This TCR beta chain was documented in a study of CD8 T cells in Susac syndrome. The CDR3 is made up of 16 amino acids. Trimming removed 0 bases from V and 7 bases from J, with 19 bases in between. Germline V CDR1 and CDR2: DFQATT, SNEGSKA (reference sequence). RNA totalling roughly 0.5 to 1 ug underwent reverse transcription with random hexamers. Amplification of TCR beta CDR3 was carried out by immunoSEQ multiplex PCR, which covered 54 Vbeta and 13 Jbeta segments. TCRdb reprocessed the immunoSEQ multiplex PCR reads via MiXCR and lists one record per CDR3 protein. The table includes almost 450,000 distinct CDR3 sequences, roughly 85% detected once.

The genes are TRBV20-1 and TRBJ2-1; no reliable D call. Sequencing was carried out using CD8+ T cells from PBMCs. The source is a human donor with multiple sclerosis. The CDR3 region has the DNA TGCAGTGCTAGAGATCCCGAGCTAGTCCGGTTTAATGAGCAGTTCTTC. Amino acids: CSARDPELVRFNEQFF.